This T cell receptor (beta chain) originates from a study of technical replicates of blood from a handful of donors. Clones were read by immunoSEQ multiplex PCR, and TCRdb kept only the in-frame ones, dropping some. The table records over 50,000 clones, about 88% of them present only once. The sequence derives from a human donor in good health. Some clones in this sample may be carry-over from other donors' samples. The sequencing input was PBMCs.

CDR3 nucleotide sequence: TGCGCCAGCAGCTTGGAGGGGGACTCTGGGGCCAACGTCCTGACTTTC. It translates to CASSLEGDSGANVLTF. The gene calls are TRBV5-1 and TRBJ2-6; perhaps TRBD1 as D (6 bases). Germline V gene sequence: CDR1 SGHRS, CDR2 YFSETQ. Trimming pared 0 bases from V and 0 bases from J, leaving 7 bases between. The CDR3 contains 16 residues.